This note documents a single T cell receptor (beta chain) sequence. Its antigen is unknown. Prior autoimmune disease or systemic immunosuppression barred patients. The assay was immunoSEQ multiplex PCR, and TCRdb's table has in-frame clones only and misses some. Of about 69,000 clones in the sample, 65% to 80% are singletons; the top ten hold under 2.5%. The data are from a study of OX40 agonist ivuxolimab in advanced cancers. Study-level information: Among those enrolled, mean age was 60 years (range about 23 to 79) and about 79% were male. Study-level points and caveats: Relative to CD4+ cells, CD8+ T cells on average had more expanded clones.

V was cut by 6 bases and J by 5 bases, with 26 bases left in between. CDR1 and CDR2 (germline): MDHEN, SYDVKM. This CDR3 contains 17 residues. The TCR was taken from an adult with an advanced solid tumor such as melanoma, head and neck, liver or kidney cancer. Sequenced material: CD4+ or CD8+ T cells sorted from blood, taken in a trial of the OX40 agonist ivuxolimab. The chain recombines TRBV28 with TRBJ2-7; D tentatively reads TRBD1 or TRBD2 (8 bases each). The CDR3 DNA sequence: TGTGCCAGCAGACTGAGCGGGGGAGCAGGGGGCAAGAACGAGCAGTACTTC. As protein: CASRLSGGAGGKNEQYF.